What follows are 25 T cell receptor beta chains derived from one specimen sequenced in a study of blood T cell repertoires in COVID-19. Repertoires were generated with immunoSEQ multiplex PCR, while TCRdb's copy carries only in-frame clones and drops some. The data hold some 180,000 clones, with about four fifths observed a single time. The sample comprised peripheral blood. The source of these receptors is a human donor in a cohort sampled during active COVID-19.

The chain combines TRBV7-3 with TRBJ2-3, with D tentatively TRBD2 (6 bases). This CDR3 comprises 15 residues. The V end was cut by 2 bases, the J end by 1 base, with 10 bases between. The germline gives CDR1 SGHTA, CDR2 FQGTGA. CDR3 nucleotide sequence: TGTGCCAGCAGCTTAGGCGGGGACGGCACAGATACGCAGTATTTT. Translated, it gives CASSLGGDGTDTQYF.

V usage is TRBV6-5 and J usage is TRBJ1-4, with a weak D call TRBD1 (5 bases). The V and J ends lost 6 bases and 3 bases respectively, with 11 bases between them. Germline CDR1 reads MNHEY; CDR2 reads SVGAGI. This CDR3 region has 14 residues. CDR3 DNA sequence: TGTGCCAGCAGCCGCGACAGAGCTAATGAAAAACTGTTTTTT. It specifies CASSRDRANEKLFF.

This chain connects TRBV6-2 or TRBV6-3 to TRBJ1-5; perhaps TRBD1 as D (5 bases). Germline V gene sequence: CDR1 MNHEY, CDR2 SVGEGT. With 6 bases removed from V and 1 base from J, the gap between germline ends came to 19 bases. The CDR3 loop spans 17 amino acids. The CDR3 sequence: CASSSGSVGGSNQPQHF. DNA for the CDR3: TGTGCCAGCAGCTCCGGGTCGGTTGGGGGGAGCAATCAGCCCCAGCATTTT.

V gene TRBV6-5 combines with J gene TRBJ1-2; TRBD1 matches at 7 bases. The germline V gene encodes CDR1 MNHEY and CDR2 SVGAGI. The CDR3 consists of 11 residues. V shed 8 bases and J 4 bases; nucleotides not matched to a gene: 1. The CDR3 nucleotides read TGTGCCAGCGGACAGGTCTATGGCTACACCTTC. It translates to CASGQVYGYTF.

This chain uses TRBV19 with TRBJ2-7, with TRBD1 matching 11 bases. With 5 bases clipped from V and 12 bases from J, the junction kept 6 bases outside the gene matches. CDR1 is LNHDA and CDR2 is SQIVND in the germline V gene (reference sequence). The CDR3 totals 12 residues. DNA for the CDR3: TGTGCCAGTAGTCCGCGGACAGGGGGCTTGTACTTC. Translated: CASSPRTGGLYF.

V gene TRBV6-6 combines with J gene TRBJ2-1; D perhaps matches TRBD1 (5 bases). The CDR3 contains 16 residues. Trimming removed 6 bases at V and 2 bases at J, with 17 bases between. Per the germline V gene, CDR1 is MNHNY and CDR2 is SVGAGI (reference sequence). CDR3 amino acids: CASRPLRGKAYNEQFF. Written as DNA, the CDR3 is TGTGCCAGCAGGCCCCTTAGGGGAAAGGCCTACAATGAGCAGTTCTTC.

The J gene is TRBJ1-4, the V gene TRBV2; D ambiguous. Germline V gene sequence: CDR1 SNHLY, CDR2 FYNNEI. This CDR3 is built from 16 residues. V lost 0 bases and J lost 6, with 14 bases in between. CDR3 coding DNA: TGTGCCAGCAGTGAAGCGCTTCAGTACAGTCATGAAAAACTGTTTTTT. Translated: CASSEALQYSHEKLFF.

The chain links TRBV19 to TRBJ2-7; 9 positions match TRBD1. Per germline, CDR1 LNHDA and CDR2 SQIVND (reference sequence). The V and J ends lost 4 bases and 4 bases, in that order; junction bases with no gene match: 11. CDR3 length: 16 residues. CDR3 loop: CASSKLTGTGWYEQYF. CDR3 nucleotide sequence: TGTGCCAGTAGTAAACTTACCGGGACAGGGTGGTACGAGCAGTACTTC.

The chain employs TRBV12-2 and TRBJ2-6; the table calls TRBD2, which could not be checked here. TRBV12-2 is a recognized pseudogene. The CDR3 has 15 residues. The CDR3: CASRSTLAKANVLTF. The DNA of the CDR3 is TGTGCAAGTCGCTCCACCCTTGCGAAGGCCAACGTCCTGACTTTC.

This clone was seen only once. CDR3: CASSVSGESDTQYF. In DNA form, the CDR3 reads TGTGCCAGCAGTGTATCAGGGGAGTCCGATACGCAGTATTTT. The V call is TRBV25-1, the J call TRBJ2-3; D may be TRBD1 (6 bases). Trimming cost V 4 bases and J 6 bases, with 14 bases left between them. Germline V gene lookup returns CDR1 MGHDK and CDR2 SYGVNS. This CDR3 is 14 amino acids long.

The rearrangement uses TRBV7-8 and TRBJ2-6, with D uncertain. Germline loops: CDR1 SGHVS, CDR2 FQNEAQ. Between the trimmed V and J ends, which lost 1 base and 0 bases, there was a span of 16 bases. This CDR3 spans 19 amino acids. The CDR3 DNA reads as TGTGCCAGCAGCTTAGATCGCCCTATCCTTAGCTCTGGGGCCAACGTCCTGACTTTC. This sequence encodes CASSLDRPILSSGANVLTF.

In DNA, the CDR3 is TGTGCCAGCAGCTTGCGGGGGGGAGGAGAGACCCAGTACTTC. Encoded protein: CASSLRGGGETQYF. The rearrangement uses TRBV5-6 and TRBJ2-5; TRBD2 aligns across 8 bases. This CDR3 is 14 amino acids long. Trimming cost V 1 base and J 4 bases; bases outside gene matches: 3. Germline loops: CDR1 SGHDT, CDR2 YYEEEE.

This clone is a singleton in its sample. The V call is TRBV11-2, the J call TRBJ2-1, with TRBD2 as a possible D gene (6 bases). Germline V gene data show CDR1 as SGHAT and CDR2 as FQNNGV. The V gene lost 5 bases and the J gene lost 4 bases, with 12 bases spanning the gap. The CDR3 covers 14 residues. CDR3 in amino acids: CASSPSGPYNEQFF. CDR3 DNA sequence: TGTGCCAGCAGCCCGAGCGGGCCTTACAATGAGCAGTTCTTC.

V is TRBV11-2 and J is TRBJ2-7; no firm D call. CDR3 length: 11 residues. V was shortened by 6 bases and J by 3 bases, with 6 bases between the two germline ends. The germline V gene encodes CDR1 SGHAT and CDR2 FQNNGV. This chain's CDR3 is CASRESYEQYF. The DNA for the CDR3 is TGTGCCAGCAGGGAGAGCTACGAGCAGTACTTC. Together with reference TRBV11-2 and TRBJ2-7, the CDR3 gives the full variable domain: EAGVAQSPRYKIIEKRQSVAFWCNPISGHATLYWYQQILGQGPKLLIQFQNNGVVDDSQLPKDRFSAERLKGVDSTLKIQPAKLEDSAVYLCASRESYEQYFGPGTRLTVT.

The chain is built from TRBV19 and TRBJ1-1; maybe TRBD1 (5 bases). Trimming left V 8 bases short and J 5 bases short, with 15 bases between. Germline V lookup: CDR1 LNHDA, CDR2 SQIVND (reference sequence). CDR3 length: 13 residues. The CDR3 loop reads CASAPGAGTEAFF. In DNA form, the CDR3 reads TGTGCCAGTGCCCCCGGGGCGGGAACTGAAGCTTTCTTT.

In nucleotides, the CDR3 is TGTGCCACCCTGGGGGGGGGTAATTCACCCCTCCACTTT. It codes for CATLGGGNSPLHF. The chain recombines TRBV19 with TRBJ1-6, with D possibly matching TRBD1 (5 bases). CDR3 length: 13 residues. Germline V CDR1 and CDR2: LNHDA, SQIVND (reference sequence). With 10 bases removed from V and 6 bases from J, the gap between germline ends came to 13 bases.

V is TRBV4-2 and J is TRBJ2-3, with TRBD2 matching 10 bases. In germline, CDR1 is LGHNA, CDR2 YNFKEQ. There are 17 residues in the CDR3. The J segment lost 6 bases and the V segment lost 0 bases, leaving 9 bases of the junction unmatched. This CDR3 reads CASSQDGAGGTVDTQYF. Written as DNA, the CDR3 is TGTGCCAGCAGCCAAGATGGAGCGGGGGGGACGGTCGATACGCAGTATTTT.

This clone was observed once. V and J are TRBV11-2 and TRBJ1-1, with TRBD1 matching 9 bases. Germline assignment: CDR1 SGHAT and CDR2 FQNNGV. V was clipped by 2 bases and J by 5 bases; unmatched bases: 12. The CDR3 loop spans 17 amino acids. The CDR3 DNA reads as TGTGCCAGCAGCTTAAGGGGACAGGGAGTTGGAGGAACTGAAGCTTTCTTT. Residues: CASSLRGQGVGGTEAFF.

The chain uses TRBV5-6 and TRBJ1-5; perhaps TRBD1 as D (6 bases). CDR1 SGHDT and CDR2 YYEEEE come from the germline V gene. The CDR3 covers 13 residues. Trimming removed 5 bases at V and 6 bases at J, with 12 bases between. The CDR3 sequence: CASSQQGFQPQHF. CDR3 DNA sequence: TGTGCCAGCAGTCAGCAGGGGTTTCAGCCCCAGCATTTT.

The chain carries TRBV7-9 and TRBJ1-1; TRBD1 matches at 7 bases. The germline CDR1 and CDR2 sequences are SEHNR and FQNEAQ (reference sequence). This CDR3 has 18 amino acids. The junction had 11 bases not matched to a gene; V was cut back by 1 base and J by 0 bases. CDR3 sequence (DNA): TGTGCCAGCAGCTTAGGGTCCGGGACAGCGGACCTGAACACTGAAGCTTTCTTT. Its translation: CASSLGSGTADLNTEAFF.

This clone was seen just once. V gene TRBV2 combines with J gene TRBJ2-7; 9 nucleotides agree with TRBD1. CDR1 SNHLY and CDR2 FYNNEI come from the germline V gene. CDR3 length: 14 amino acids. CDR3 bases: TGTGCGACCAGGGGGCAACAGGGGGCTGGAGAGCAGTACTTC. It codes for CATRGQQGAGEQYF.

The chain uses TRBV30 and TRBJ2-7; the D is unclear. V was cut by 0 bases and J by 6 bases, with 6 bases left in between. The germline gives CDR1 GTSNPN, CDR2 SVGIG (reference sequence). This CDR3 is built from 11 residues. Here the CDR3 reads CAWSVASEQYF. CDR3 in DNA: TGTGCCTGGAGTGTCGCCAGCGAGCAGTACTTC.

The V and J genes are TRBV4-1 and TRBJ2-1; D call uncertain. In germline, CDR1 is MGHRA, CDR2 YSYEKL. V lost 2 bases and J 3 bases, leaving 5 bases between the germline ends. This CDR3 spans 13 amino acids. This CDR3 reads CASSQPSYNEQFF. The CDR3, as DNA: TGCGCCAGCAGCCAACCTAGCTACAATGAGCAGTTCTTC.

J is TRBJ2-1 and V is TRBV7-2; 12 nucleotides agree with TRBD2. V gave up 5 bases and J gave up 0 bases; unmatched junction bases: 2. CDR1 is SGHTA, CDR2 FQGNSA, per germline. The CDR3 length is 16 residues. The CDR3 spells CASSELAGGSYNEQFF. CDR3 nucleotides: TGTGCCAGCAGCGAACTAGCGGGGGGCTCCTACAATGAGCAGTTCTTC.

The chain links TRBV5-1 to TRBJ2-1, with TRBD1 identical over 7 bases. Germline V gives CDR1 SGHRS, CDR2 YFSETQ. Trimming at V came to 3 bases and at J to 6 bases, leaving 6 bases not matched to a gene. CDR3 length equals 14 residues. The CDR3 protein is CASSYETGFNEQFF. CDR3 sequence (DNA): TGCGCCAGCAGCTATGAGACAGGGTTCAATGAGCAGTTCTTC.